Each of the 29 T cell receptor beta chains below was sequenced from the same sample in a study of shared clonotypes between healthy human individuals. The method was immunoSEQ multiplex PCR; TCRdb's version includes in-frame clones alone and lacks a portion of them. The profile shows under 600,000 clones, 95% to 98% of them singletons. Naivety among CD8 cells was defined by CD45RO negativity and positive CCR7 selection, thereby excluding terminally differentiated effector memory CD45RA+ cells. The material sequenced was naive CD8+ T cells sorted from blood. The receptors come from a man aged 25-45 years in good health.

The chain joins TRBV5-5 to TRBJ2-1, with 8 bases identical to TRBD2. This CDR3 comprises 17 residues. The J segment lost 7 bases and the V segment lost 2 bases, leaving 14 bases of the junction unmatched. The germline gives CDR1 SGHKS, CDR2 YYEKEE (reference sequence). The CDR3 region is CASSLGFSGSYRNEQFF. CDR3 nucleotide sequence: TGTGCCAGCAGCTTAGGATTCAGCGGGAGCTATAGAAATGAGCAGTTCTTC.

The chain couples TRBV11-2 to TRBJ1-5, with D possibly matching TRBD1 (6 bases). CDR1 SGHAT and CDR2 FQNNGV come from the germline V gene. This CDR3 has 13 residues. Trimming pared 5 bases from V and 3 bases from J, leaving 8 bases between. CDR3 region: CASSHRVNQPQHF. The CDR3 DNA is TGTGCCAGCAGCCACAGGGTCAATCAGCCCCAGCATTTT.

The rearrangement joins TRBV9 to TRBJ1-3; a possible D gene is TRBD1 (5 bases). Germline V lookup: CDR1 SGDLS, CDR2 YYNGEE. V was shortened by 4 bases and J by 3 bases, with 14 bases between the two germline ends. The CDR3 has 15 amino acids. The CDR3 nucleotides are TGTGCCAGCAGCCCCGTGGGGGGTTATGGAAACACCATATATTTT. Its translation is CASSPVGGYGNTIYF.

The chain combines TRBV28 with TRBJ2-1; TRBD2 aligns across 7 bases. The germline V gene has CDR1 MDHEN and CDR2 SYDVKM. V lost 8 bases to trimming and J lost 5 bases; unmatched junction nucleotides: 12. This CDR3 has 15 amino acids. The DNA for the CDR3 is TGTGCCAGCGAACATGGTGCGGGAGCCGACAATGAGCAGTTCTTC. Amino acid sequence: CASEHGAGADNEQFF. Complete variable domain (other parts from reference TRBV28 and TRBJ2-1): DVKVTQSSRYLVKRTGEKVFLECVQDMDHENMFWYRQDPGLGLRLIYFSYDVKMKEKGDIPEGYSVSREKKERFSLILESASTNQTSMYLCASEHGAGADNEQFFGPGTRLTVL.

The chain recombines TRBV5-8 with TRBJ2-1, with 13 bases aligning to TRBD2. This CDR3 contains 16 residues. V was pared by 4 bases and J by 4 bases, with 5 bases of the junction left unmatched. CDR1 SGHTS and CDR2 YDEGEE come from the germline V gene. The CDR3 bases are TGTGCCAGCAGCCCTAAGACTAGCGGGAGGTACAATGAGCAGTTCTTC. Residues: CASSPKTSGRYNEQFF.

DNA for the CDR3: TGTGCCAGCACGACAGGGGCGTTAGGAAACACCATATATTTT. Residues: CASTTGALGNTIYF. This chain connects TRBV28 to TRBJ1-3; 8 bases line up with TRBD1. The germline V gene has CDR1 MDHEN and CDR2 SYDVKM. The trim removed 7 bases at V and 4 bases at J, leaving 6 bases unmatched. This CDR3 region has 14 residues.

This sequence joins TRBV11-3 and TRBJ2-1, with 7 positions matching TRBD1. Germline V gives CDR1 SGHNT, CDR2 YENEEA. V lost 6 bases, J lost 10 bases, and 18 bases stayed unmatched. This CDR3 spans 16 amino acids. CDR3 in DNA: TGTGCCAGCAGTCTAGGGGGCGACAGGGCACAAGGGGAGCAGTTCTTC. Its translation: CASSLGGDRAQGEQFF.

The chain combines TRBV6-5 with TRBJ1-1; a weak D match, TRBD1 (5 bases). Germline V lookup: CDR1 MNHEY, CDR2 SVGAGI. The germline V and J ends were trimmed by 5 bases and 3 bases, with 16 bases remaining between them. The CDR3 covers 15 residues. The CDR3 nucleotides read TGTGCCAGCAGTAGACGCAGTACAGGAGACACTGAAGCTTTCTTT. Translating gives CASSRRSTGDTEAFF.

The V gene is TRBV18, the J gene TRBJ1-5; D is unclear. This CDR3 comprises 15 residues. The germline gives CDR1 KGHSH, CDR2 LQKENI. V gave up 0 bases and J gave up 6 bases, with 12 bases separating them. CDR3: CASSPPGRGVQPQHF. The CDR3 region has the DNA TGTGCCAGCTCACCACCAGGACGGGGAGTTCAGCCCCAGCATTTT.

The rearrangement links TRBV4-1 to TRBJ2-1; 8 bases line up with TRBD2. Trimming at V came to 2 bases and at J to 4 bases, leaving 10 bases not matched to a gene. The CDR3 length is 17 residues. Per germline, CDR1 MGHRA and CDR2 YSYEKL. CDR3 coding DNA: TGCGCCAGCAGCCAACATTTCTCCCCTAGCGGGTACAATGAGCAGTTCTTC. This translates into CASSQHFSPSGYNEQFF.

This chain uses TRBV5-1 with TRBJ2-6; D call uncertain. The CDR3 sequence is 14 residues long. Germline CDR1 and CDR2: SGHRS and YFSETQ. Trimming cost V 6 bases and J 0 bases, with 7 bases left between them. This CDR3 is CASKLGSGANVLTF. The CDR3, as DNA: TGCGCCAGCAAGTTGGGCTCTGGGGCCAACGTCCTGACTTTC.

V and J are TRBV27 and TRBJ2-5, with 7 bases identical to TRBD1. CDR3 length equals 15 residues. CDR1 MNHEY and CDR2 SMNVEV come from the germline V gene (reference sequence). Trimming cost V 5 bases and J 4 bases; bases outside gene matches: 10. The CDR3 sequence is CASSPLTGLGETQYF. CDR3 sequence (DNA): TGTGCCAGCAGTCCGTTGACAGGGCTGGGAGAGACCCAGTACTTC.

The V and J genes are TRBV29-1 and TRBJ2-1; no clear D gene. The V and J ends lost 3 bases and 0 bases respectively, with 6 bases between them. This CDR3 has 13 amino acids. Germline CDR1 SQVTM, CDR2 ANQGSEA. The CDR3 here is CSVEGFSYNEQFF. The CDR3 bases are TGCAGCGTTGAGGGGTTCTCCTACAATGAGCAGTTCTTC.

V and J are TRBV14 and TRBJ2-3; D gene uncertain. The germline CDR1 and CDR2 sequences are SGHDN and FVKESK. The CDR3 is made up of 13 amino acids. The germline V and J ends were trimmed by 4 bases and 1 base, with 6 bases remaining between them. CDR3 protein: CASSLVGTDTQYF. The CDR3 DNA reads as TGTGCCAGCAGCCTCGTTGGCACAGATACGCAGTATTTT.

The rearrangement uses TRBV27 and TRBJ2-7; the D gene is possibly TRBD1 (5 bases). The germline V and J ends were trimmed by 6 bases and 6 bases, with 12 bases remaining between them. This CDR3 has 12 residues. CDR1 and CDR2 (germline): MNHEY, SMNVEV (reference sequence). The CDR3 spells CASRTQGSEQYF. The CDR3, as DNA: TGTGCCAGCAGAACCCAGGGTTCCGAGCAGTACTTC.

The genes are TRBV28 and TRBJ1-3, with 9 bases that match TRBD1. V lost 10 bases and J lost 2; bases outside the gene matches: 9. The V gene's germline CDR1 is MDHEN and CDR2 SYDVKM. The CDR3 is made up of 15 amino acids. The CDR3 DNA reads TGTGCCACCTCCCCCGGGACAGGGACTGGAAACACCATATATTTT. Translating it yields CATSPGTGTGNTIYF.

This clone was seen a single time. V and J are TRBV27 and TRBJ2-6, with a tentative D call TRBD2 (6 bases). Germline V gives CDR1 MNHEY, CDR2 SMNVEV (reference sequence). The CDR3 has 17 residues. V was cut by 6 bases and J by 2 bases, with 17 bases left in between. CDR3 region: CASSNSGLDAGANVLTF. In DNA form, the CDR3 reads TGTGCCAGCAGCAACTCGGGACTTGATGCTGGGGCCAACGTCCTGACTTTC.

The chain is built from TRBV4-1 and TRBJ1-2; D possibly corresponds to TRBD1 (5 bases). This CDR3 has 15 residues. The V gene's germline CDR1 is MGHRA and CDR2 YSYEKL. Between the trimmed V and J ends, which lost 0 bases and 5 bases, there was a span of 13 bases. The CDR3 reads CASSQETVVGYGYTF. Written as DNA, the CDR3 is TGCGCCAGCAGCCAAGAGACAGTGGTCGGGTATGGCTACACCTTC.

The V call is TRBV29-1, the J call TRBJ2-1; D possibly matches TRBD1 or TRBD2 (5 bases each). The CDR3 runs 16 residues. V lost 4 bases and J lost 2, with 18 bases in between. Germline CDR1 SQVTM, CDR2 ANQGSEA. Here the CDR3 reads CSVGPPGRLPYNEQFF. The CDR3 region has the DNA TGCAGCGTTGGTCCTCCGGGACGGCTACCCTACAATGAGCAGTTCTTC.

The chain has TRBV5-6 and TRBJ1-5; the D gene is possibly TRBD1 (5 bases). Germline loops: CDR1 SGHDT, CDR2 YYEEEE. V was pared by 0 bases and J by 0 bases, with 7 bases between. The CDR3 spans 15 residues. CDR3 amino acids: CASSLVTDSNQPQHF. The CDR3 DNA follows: TGTGCCAGCAGCTTGGTGACAGATAGCAATCAGCCCCAGCATTTT.

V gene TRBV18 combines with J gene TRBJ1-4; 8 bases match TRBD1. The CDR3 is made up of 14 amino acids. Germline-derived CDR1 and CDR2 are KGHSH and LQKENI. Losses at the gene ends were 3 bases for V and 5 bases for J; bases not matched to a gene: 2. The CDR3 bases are TGTGCCAGCTCACCGACAGGGGAAAATGAAAAACTGTTTTTT. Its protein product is CASSPTGENEKLFF.

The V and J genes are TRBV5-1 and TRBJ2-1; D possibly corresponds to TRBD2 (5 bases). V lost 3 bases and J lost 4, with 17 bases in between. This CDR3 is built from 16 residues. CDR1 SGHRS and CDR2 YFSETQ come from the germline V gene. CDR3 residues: CASSSADSTQYNEQFF. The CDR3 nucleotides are TGCGCCAGCAGCTCGGCGGACTCGACTCAATACAATGAGCAGTTCTTC. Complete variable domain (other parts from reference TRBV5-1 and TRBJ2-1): KAGVTQTPRYLIKTRGQQVTLSCSPISGHRSVSWYQQTPGQGLQFLFEYFSETQRNKGNFPGRFSGRQFSNSRSEMNVSTLELGDSALYLCASSSADSTQYNEQFFGPGTRLTVL.

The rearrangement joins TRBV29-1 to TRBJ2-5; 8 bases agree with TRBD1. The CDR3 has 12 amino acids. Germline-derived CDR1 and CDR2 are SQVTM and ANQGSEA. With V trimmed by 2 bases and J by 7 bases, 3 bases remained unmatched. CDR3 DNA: TGCAGCGTTGAACCTCAGGGGGCGACCCAGTACTTC. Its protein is CSVEPQGATQYF. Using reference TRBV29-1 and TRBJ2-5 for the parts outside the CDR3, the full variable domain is SAVISQKPSRDICQRGTSLTIQCQVDSQVTMMFWYRQQPGQSLTLIATANQGSEATYESGFVIDKFPISRPNLTFSTLTVSNMSPEDSSIYLCSVEPQGATQYFGPGTRLLVL.

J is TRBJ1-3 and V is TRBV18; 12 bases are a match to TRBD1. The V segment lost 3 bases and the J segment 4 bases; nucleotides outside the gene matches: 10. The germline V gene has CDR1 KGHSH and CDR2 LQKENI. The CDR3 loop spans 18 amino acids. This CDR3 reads CASSPSTRDRGLGNTIYF. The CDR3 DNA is TGTGCCAGCTCACCCTCCACCCGGGACAGGGGGCTCGGAAACACCATATATTTT. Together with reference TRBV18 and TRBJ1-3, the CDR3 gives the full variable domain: NAGVMQNPRHLVRRRGQEARLRCSPMKGHSHVYWYRQLPEEGLKFMVYLQKENIIDESGMPKERFSAEFPKEGPSILRIQQVVRGDSAAYFCASSPSTRDRGLGNTIYFGEGSWLTVV.

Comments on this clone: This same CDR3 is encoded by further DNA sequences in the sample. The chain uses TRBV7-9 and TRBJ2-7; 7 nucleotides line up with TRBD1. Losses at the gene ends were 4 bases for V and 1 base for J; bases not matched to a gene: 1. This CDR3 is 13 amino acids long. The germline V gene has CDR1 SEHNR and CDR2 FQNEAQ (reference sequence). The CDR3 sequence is CASSSQGSYEQYF. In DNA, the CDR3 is TGTGCCAGCAGCTCACAGGGGTCCTACGAGCAGTACTTC.

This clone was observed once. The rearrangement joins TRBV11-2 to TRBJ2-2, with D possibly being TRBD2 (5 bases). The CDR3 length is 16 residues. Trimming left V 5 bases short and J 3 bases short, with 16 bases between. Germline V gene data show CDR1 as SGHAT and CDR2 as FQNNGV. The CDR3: CASSVTIPEDTGELFF. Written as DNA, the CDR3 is TGTGCCAGCAGCGTCACTATACCGGAGGACACCGGGGAGCTGTTTTTT.

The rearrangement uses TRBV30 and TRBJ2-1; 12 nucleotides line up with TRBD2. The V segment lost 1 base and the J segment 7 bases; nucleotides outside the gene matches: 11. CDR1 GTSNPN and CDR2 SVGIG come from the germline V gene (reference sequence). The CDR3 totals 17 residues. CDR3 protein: CAWSARLTSGSINEQFF. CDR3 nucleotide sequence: TGTGCCTGGAGTGCCCGTCTGACTAGCGGGAGTATAAATGAGCAGTTCTTC.

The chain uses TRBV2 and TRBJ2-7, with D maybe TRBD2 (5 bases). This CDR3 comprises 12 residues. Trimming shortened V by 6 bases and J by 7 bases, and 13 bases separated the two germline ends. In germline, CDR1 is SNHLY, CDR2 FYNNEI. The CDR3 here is CASRGRRGEQYF. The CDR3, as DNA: TGTGCCAGCAGAGGCCGACGAGGGGAGCAGTACTTC.

DNA of the CDR3: TGTGCCAGCAGCCCTTCTTGGGGGAGAGATACGCAGTATTTT. Residues: CASSPSWGRDTQYF. The chain is built from TRBV9 and TRBJ2-3; either TRBD1 or TRBD2 may fit D (5 bases each). The germline V gene has CDR1 SGDLS and CDR2 YYNGEE. This CDR3 is built from 14 residues. The V end was cut by 4 bases, the J end by 5 bases, with 14 bases between.